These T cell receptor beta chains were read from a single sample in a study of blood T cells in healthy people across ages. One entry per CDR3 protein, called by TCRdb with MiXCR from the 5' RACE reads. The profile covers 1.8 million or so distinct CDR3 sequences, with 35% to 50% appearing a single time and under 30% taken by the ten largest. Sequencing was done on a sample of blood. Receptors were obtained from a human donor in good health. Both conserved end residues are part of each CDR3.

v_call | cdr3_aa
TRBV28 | CASSLYRGLGYGYTF
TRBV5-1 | CASSLGLAGWGEQFF
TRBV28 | CASLHPTNYGYTF
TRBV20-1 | CSAGEAGLRDTQYF
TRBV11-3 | CASSLSPWGGPTQETQYF
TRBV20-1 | CSARDLGLAVIREETQYF
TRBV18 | CASSRGQGTGTQYF
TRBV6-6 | CAGSQTVGVEAFF
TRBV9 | CASSAGQGWEKLFF
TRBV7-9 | CAGSLQAGANVLTF
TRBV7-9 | CASSLSAGRFNEQFF
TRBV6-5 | CASSQQGPGYNEQFF
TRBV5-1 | CATSVQGNSPLHF
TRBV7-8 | CASNPSNTGELFF
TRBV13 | CASSSRGGPLRETQYF
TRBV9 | CASSTGAPQNIQYF
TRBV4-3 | CASSQNTGNYEAFF
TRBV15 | CATSSLLVSPLHF
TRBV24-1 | CATSALGVAEQYF
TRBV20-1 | CSARDLRQYTDTQYF
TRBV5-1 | CASSLDVSTEAFF
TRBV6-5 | CASSYFSGANVLTF
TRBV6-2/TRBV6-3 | CASSYTGQPYQETQYF
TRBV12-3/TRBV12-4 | CASSYVAGQGVHIQYF
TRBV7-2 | CASSPPQDRGLLYGETQYF
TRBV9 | CASSVAGAARRDTQYF
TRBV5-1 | CASSLTGGINEKLFF
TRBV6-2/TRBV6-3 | CASAFGGDTQYF
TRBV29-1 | CSAGGTGRSDTQYF
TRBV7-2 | CASSLVGGQLAKNIQYF
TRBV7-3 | CASSFGLAGESSYNEQFF
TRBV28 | CASNLGLGDEQFF
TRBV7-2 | CASSLTGLLQNEQYF
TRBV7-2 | CASSPGNRKNIQYF
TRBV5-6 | CASSPRWASGGTDTQYF
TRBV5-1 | CASSLIKGGNEQFF
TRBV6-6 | CASSYSGVSTEAFF
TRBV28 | CASSLWQGRYQPQHF
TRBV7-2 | CASSLDRVLRYF
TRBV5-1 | CATSWAGASTDTQYF
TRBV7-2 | CASSHRNSPLHF
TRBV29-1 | CSVGTGKGAYEQYF
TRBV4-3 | CASSQDPRSNMNTEAFF
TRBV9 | CASSREGSSYNEQFF
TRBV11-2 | CASSLSRAGEQYF
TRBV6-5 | CASTPSPRSMPFF
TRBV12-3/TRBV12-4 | CASRSRWQGGTDTQYF
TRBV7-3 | CASSLGSGVNEQFF
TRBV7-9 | CASSFGGVGYTF
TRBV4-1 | CASSQDPGTQYF
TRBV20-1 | CSARDRGRDRANQPQHF
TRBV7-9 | CASSLGTRTYEQYF
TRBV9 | CASSVQGRVQETQYF
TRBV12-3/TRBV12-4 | CASSSRTSVTAKNIQYF
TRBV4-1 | CASSQDPLRAGGLSYNEQFF
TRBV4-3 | CASSRLHSRARIYEQYF
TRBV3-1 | CVSSLAAGGPNTQYF
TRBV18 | CASSPIRDRGQETQYF
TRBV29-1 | CSVELGTSGGETQYF